This TCR beta chain comes out of a study of blood T cell repertoires in COVID-19. Overall study: Donors in the United States, Italy and Spain gave samples during acute or convalescent COVID-19. Sources were T cells, B-cell-depleted T cells, or PBMCs; the material itself was cDNA or gDNA.

The repertoire was sequenced with immunoSEQ multiplex PCR; TCRdb's copy has only in-frame clones and lacks some. The sample consists of under 400,000 clones, around 86% of them appearing once. Sequencing was performed on PBMCs or T cells enriched from blood (not recorded which). This sequence was found in a woman aged 35 to 49 with acute COVID-19.

CDR3: CASSEAGESNEQFF. The DNA of the CDR3 is TGTGCCAGCAGTGAAGCGGGGGAGAGCAATGAGCAGTTCTTC. The gene calls are TRBV6-4 and TRBJ2-1; TRBD2 matches 8 bases. Germline CDR1 reads MRHNA; CDR2 reads SNTAGT. The V gene end was trimmed by 3 bases and the J gene end by 6 bases; junction bases not matched to a gene: 4. This CDR3 spans 14 amino acids.